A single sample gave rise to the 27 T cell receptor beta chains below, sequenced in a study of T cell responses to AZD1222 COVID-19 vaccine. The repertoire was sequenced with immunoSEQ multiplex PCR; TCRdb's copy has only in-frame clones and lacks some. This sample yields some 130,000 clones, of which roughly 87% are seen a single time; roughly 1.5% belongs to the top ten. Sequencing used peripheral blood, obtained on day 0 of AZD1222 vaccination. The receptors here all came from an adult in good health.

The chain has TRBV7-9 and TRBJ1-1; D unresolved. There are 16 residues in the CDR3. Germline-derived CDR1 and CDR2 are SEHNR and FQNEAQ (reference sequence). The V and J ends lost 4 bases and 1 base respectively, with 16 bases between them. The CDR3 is CASSSHGGDKNTEAFF. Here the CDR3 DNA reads TGTGCCAGCAGCTCCCACGGCGGGGATAAGAACACTGAAGCTTTCTTT.

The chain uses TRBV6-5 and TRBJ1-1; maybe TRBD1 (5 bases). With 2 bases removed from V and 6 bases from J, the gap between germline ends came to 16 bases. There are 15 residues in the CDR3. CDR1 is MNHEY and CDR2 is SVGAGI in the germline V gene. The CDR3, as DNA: TGTGCCAGCAGTTACGAGGCCAGGGTTAGGGCTGAAGCTTTCTTT. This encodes CASSYEARVRAEAFF.

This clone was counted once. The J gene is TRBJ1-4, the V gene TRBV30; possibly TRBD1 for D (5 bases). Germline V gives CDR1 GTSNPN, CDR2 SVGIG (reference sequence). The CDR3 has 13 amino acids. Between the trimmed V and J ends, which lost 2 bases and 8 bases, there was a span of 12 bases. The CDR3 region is CAWSLQGGEKLFF. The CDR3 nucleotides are TGTGCCTGGAGTCTTCAGGGTGGAGAAAAACTGTTTTTT.

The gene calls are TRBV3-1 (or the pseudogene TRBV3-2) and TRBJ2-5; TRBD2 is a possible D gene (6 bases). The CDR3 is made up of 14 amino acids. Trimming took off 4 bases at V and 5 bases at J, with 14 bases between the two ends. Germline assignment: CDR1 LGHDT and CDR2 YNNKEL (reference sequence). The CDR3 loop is CASSPRGRGETQYF. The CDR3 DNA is TGTGCCAGCAGCCCGCGGGGCAGAGGTGAGACCCAGTACTTC.

CDR3 amino acids: CARSPSGGTGGAYTEAFF. The DNA for the CDR3 is TGTGCCAGAAGCCCGAGTGGGGGGACAGGGGGCGCATATACTGAAGCTTTCTTT. This chain uses TRBV5-3 with TRBJ1-1; the match to TRBD1 covers 12 bases. TRBV5-3 is given ORF status, its function remaining uncertain. Germline trimming cut 4 bases from V and 5 bases from J; bases unmatched to any gene: 15. The CDR3 is made up of 18 amino acids.

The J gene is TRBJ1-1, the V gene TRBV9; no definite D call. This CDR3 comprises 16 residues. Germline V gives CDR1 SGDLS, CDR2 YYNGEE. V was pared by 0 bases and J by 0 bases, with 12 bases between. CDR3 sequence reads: CASSVGTELMNTEAFF. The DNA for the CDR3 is TGTGCCAGCAGCGTAGGGACGGAGCTCATGAACACTGAAGCTTTCTTT.

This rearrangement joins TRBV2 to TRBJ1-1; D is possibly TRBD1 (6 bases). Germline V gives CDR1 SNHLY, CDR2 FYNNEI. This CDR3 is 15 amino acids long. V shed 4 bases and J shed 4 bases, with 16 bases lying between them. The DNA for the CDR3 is TGTGCCAGCAGTGCACAGGGCGTCTTGGTCACTGAAGCTTTCTTT. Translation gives CASSAQGVLVTEAFF.

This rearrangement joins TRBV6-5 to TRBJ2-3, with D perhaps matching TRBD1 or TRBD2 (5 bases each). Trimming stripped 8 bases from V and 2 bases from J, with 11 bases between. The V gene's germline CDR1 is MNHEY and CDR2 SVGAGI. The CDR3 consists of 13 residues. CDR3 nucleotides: TGTGCCAGCGGGACCTCTAACACAGATACGCAGTATTTT. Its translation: CASGTSNTDTQYF.

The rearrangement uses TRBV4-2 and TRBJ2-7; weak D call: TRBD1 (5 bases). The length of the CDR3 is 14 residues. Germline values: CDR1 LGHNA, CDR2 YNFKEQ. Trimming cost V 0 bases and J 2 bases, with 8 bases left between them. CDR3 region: CASSQDDSTYEQYF. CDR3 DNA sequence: TGTGCCAGCAGCCAAGACGACAGCACCTACGAGCAGTACTTC.

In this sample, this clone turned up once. CDR3 sequence (DNA): TGCGCCAGCAGCCTCGAGGGGCCTGGCCAGCCCCAGCATTTT. This encodes CASSLEGPGQPQHF. The rearrangement uses TRBV5-1 and TRBJ1-5; D perhaps matches TRBD1 (5 bases). CDR1 SGHRS and CDR2 YFSETQ come from the germline V gene. The CDR3 contains 14 residues. The V and J ends lost 4 bases and 7 bases respectively, with 15 bases between them.

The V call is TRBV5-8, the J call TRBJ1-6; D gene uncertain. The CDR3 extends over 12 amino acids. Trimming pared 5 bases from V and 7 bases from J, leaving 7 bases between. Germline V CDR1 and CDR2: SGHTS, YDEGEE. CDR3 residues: CASSLGNSPLHF. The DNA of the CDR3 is TGTGCCAGCAGTCTGGGGAATTCACCCCTCCACTTT. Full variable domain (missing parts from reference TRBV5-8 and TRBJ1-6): EAGVTQSPTHLIKTRGQQATLRCSPISGHTSVYWYQQALGLGLQFLLWYDEGEERNRGNFPPRFSGRQFPNYSSELNVNALELEDSALYLCASSLGNSPLHFGNGTRLTVT.

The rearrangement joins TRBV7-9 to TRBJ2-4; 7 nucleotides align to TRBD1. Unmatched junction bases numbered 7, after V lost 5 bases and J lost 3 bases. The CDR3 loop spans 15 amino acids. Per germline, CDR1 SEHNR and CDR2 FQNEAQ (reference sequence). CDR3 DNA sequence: TGTGCCAGCAGCCCGACAGGGATCGGCAAAAACATTCAGTACTTC. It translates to CASSPTGIGKNIQYF.

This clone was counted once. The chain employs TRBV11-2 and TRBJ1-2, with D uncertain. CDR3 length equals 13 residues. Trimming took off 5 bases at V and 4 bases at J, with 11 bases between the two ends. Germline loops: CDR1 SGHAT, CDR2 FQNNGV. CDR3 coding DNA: TGTGCCAGCAGCGGAAGGGTGCTCTATGGCTACACCTTC. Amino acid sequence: CASSGRVLYGYTF.

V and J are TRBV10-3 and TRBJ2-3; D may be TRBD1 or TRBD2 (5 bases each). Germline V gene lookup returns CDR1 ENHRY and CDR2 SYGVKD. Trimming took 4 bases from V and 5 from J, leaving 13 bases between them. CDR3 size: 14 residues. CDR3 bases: TGTGCCATCAGTGGACGGGGCTTGGGAGATACGCAGTATTTT. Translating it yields CAISGRGLGDTQYF.

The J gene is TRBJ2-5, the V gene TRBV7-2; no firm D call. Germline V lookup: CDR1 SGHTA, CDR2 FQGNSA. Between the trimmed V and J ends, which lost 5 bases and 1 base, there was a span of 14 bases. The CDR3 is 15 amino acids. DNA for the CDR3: TGTGCCAGCAGCGTACGGTCAACAACCCAAGAGACCCAGTACTTC. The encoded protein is CASSVRSTTQETQYF.

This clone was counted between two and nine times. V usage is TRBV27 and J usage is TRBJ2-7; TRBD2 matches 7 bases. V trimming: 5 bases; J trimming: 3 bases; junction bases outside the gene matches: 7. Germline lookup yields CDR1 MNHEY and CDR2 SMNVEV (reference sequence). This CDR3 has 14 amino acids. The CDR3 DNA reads TGTGCCAGCAGTCAGCGGGACCCCCTCTACGAGCAGTACTTC. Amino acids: CASSQRDPLYEQYF.

This CDR3 is CASSLTVQETQYF. The CDR3 DNA is TGCGCCAGCAGCTTGACAGTACAAGAGACCCAGTACTTC. The chain joins TRBV5-1 to TRBJ2-5; D is uncertain. V gave up 1 base and J gave up 2 bases, with 6 bases separating them. The CDR3 loop spans 13 amino acids. The V gene's germline CDR1 is SGHRS and CDR2 YFSETQ.

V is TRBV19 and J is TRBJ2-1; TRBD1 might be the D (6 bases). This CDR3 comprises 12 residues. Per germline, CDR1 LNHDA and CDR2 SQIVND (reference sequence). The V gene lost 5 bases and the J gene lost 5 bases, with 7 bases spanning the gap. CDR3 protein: CASSSGDNEQFF. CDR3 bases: TGTGCCAGTAGTTCAGGGGACAATGAGCAGTTCTTC. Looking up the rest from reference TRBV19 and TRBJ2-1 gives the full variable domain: DGGITQSPKYLFRKEGQNVTLSCEQNLNHDAMYWYRQDPGQGLRLIYYSQIVNDFQKGDIAEGYSVSREKKESFPLTVTSAQKNPTAFYLCASSSGDNEQFFGPGTRLTVL.

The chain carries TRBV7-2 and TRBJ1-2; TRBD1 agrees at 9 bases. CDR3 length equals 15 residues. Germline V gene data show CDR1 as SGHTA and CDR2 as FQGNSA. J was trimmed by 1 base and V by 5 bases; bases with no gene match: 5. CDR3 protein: CASSPGTGSNYGYTF. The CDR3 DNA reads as TGTGCCAGCAGCCCTGGGACAGGGAGTAACTATGGCTACACCTTC.

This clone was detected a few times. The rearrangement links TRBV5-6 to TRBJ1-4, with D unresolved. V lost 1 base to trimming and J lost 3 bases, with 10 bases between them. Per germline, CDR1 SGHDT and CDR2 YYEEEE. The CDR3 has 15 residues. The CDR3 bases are TGTGCCAGCAGCTTGCCCCATGGGGCTAATGAAAAACTGTTTTTT. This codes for CASSLPHGANEKLFF.

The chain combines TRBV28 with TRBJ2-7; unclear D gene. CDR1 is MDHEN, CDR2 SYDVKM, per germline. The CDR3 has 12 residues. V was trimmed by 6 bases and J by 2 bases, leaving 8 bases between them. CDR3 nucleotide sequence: TGTGCCAGCAGCACACCGACCTACGAGCAGTACTTC. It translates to CASSTPTYEQYF.

CDR3 bases: TGTGCCAGCAGCCACCGCAGGACTGGAAACACCATATATTTT. It encodes CASSHRRTGNTIYF. This rearrangement joins TRBV3-1 (or the pseudogene TRBV3-2) to TRBJ1-3; no clear D gene. CDR3 size: 14 residues. V was shortened by 3 bases and J by 2 bases, with 8 bases between the two germline ends. Germline V gene data show CDR1 as LGHDT and CDR2 as YNNKEL (reference sequence).

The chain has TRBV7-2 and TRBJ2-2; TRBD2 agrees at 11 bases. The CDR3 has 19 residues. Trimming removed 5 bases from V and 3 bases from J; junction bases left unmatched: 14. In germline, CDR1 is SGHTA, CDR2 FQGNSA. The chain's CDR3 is CASSPLRLAGGGDTGELFF. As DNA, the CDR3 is TGTGCCAGCAGCCCCCTCCGGCTAGCGGGGGGCGGGGACACCGGGGAGCTGTTTTTT.

CDR3 in DNA: TGTGCCAGCAGCGGAGCAAAGTTCGGGACAGCATCCTACGAGCAGTACTTC. Translated, it gives CASSGAKFGTASYEQYF. The rearrangement uses TRBV5-4 and TRBJ2-7; 7 bases are a match to TRBD1. The CDR3 has 17 amino acids. Germline V lookup: CDR1 SGHNT, CDR2 YYREEE (reference sequence). With 4 bases clipped from V and 1 base from J, the junction kept 14 bases outside the gene matches.

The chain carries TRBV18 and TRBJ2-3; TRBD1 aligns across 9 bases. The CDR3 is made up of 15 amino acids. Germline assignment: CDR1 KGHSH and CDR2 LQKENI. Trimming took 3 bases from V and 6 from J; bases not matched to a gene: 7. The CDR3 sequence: CASSPTGTGSDTQYF. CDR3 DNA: TGTGCCAGCTCACCCACCGGGACAGGGAGTGATACGCAGTATTTT.

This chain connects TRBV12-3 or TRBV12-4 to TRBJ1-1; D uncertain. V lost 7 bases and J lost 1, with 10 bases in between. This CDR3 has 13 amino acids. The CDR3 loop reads CASTSEENTEAFF. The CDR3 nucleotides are TGTGCCAGCACCTCCGAGGAGAACACTGAAGCTTTCTTT.

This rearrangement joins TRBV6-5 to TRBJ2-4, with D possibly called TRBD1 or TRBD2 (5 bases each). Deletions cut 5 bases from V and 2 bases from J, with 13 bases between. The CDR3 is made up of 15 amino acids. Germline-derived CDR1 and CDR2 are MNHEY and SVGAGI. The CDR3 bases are TGTGCCAGCAGTCCAACCCCGGGACCCAAAAACATTCAGTACTTC. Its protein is CASSPTPGPKNIQYF.